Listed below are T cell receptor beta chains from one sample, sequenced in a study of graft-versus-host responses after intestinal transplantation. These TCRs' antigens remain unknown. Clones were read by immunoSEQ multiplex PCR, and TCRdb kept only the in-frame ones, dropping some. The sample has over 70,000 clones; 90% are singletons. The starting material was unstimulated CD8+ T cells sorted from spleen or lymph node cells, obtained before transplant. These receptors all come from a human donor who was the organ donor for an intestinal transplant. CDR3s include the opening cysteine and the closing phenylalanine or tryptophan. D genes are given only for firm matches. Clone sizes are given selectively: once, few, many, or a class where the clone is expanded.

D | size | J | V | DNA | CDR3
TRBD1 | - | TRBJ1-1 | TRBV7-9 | TGTGCCAGCAGCGGAGGACAGGGAATGAACACTGAAGCTTTCTTT | CASSGGQGMNTEAFF
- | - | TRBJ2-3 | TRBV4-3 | TGCGCCAGCAGCCAAGACCGACAGACACTCATTAGCACAGATACGCAGTATTTT | CASSQDRQTLISTDTQYF
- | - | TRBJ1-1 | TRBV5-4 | TGTGCCAGCAGTGGCCTGAACACTGAAGCTTTCTTT | CASSGLNTEAFF
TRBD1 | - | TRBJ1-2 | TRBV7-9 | TGTGCCAGCAGCTCTAGCGACAGGGAGTACTATGGCTACACCTTC | CASSSSDREYYGYTF
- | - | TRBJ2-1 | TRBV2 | TGTGCCAGCAGTGAAGCGGGGGCACCATCCTACAATGAGCAGTTCTTC | CASSEAGAPSYNEQFF
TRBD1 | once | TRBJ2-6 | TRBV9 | TGTGCCAGCAGCGTCAGGGGGTCGGGGGCCAACGTCCTGACTTTC | CASSVRGSGANVLTF
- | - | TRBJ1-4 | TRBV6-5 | TGTGCCAGCAGCCCCGGGGGGCGCCAAGAAAAACTGTTTTTT | CASSPGGRQEKLFF
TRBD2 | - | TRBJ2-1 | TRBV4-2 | TGTGCCAGCAGCCAAGATAGGACTAGCGGGGGGGAGCAGTTCTTC | CASSQDRTSGGEQFF
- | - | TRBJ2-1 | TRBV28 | TGTGCCAGCAGGGACACAGGGTCGGATGAGCAGTTCTTC | CASRDTGSDEQFF
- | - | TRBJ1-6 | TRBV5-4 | TGTGCCAGCAGCGCCTGGGGGGGTCTTTCACCCCTCCACTTT | CASSAWGGLSPLHF
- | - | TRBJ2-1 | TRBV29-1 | TGCAGCGTTGAAGATCTTTCCGGGACACTCCACAATGAGCAGTTCTTC | CSVEDLSGTLHNEQFF
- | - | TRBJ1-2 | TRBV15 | TGTGCCACCAGCAGAGAGGAGGGGTACTTCTATGGCTACACCTTC | CATSREEGYFYGYTF
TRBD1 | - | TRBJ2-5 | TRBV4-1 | TGCGCCAGCAGCCAAAGTAAAACGACAGGGCCTCAAGAGACCCAGTACTTC | CASSQSKTTGPQETQYF
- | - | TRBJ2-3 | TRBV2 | TGTGCCAGCAGTGAAGCGGAGAACAGGGTAACAGATACGCAGTATTTT | CASSEAENRVTDTQYF
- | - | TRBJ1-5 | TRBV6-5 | TGTGCCAGCAGCCTAGACAGGTATGGCAATCAGCCCCAGCATTTT | CASSLDRYGNQPQHF